This T cell receptor (beta chain) comes out of a study of radiation and T cells in renal cell carcinoma (dated by TCRdb to the early 2020s). General notes on the study: TCR beta sequencing covered 50 to 55 samples in total, comprising roughly 25 tumors and roughly 27 peripheral blood samples. Across all 55 or so samples, roughly 3,700,000 unique CDR3 nucleotide sequences encoding around 2.8 million unique CDR3 amino acid sequences were identified. The final blood draw took place at 4 weeks after radiation, the same time as nephrectomy. The paper's findings and limits, for the study overall: Because pretreatment tumor biopsies were not available, the study could not determine whether clonotypes were already present within the tumor at baseline. With a single-armed trial design, the study had no way to address how radiation dose or scheduling affects the TCR repertoire. Dynamics of the blood repertoire were not tracked past 4 weeks after treatment. An increase in top tumor clonotypes in blood was observed from baseline to 2 weeks post-radiation, followed by contraction by 4 weeks, which was taken to suggest transient expansion of tumor-resident clones.

Following the manufacturer's recommendations, the immunoSEQ kit was used to generate TCR beta libraries from genomic DNA. To prepare the libraries, a first multiplex PCR with proprietary primers was run, followed by a second PCR that added unique barcodes, and a bead cleanup was done after each round. A kit-provided positive control reaction and a negative control reaction were included in every sample batch. The final libraries underwent checking on an Agilent 4200 TapeStation D1000 ScreenTape, volumetric pooling, and quantification by qPCR. Sequencing was performed on an Illumina NextSeq500 using a MidOutput 150-cycle cartridge, with 156 Read1 cycles, 15 Index1 cycles, and the kit custom primers. The pooled library was loaded at 0.9 to 1 pM, with an approximately 19% PhiX control spiked in. The original pipeline was this. Vendor-processed data were analyzed in R, with a clonotype defined as all T cells sharing the same CDR3 nucleotide sequence. For clone abundance analyses, frequencies were normalized to the 10,000 most abundant clones per sample. Public T cell clones, which averaged fewer than five per sample, were excluded before analysis. A difference in abundance of at least 32-fold between compartments was used to define tumor-enriched and baseline blood-enriched clonotypes. A beta-binomial differential abundance model was applied to find clonotypes that expanded or contracted between blood time points. The Baroni-Urbani and Buser coefficient was used to measure tumor-blood repertoire similarity, and groups were compared with two-tailed Wilcoxon tests in R. TCRdb retrieved this table from immuneACCESS and kept in-frame rearrangements only. Not all clones are present; in checked studies, unresolved V genes account for under half, and no reason is known for the remainder. The V and J calls and clone size are taken from that table; D and trimming were inferred from the DNA. The sample table records 75,000 to 95,000 clones; 85% of these occur just once. 9.4% of the sample is taken by the ten largest.

The time point label for this specimen denotes: blood 4 weeks post-SBRT, at nephrectomy. The treatment or condition label on this specimen signifies: 15 Gy SBRT to primary tumor, nephrectomy 4 weeks later. The samples were drawn from a clinical trial, where primary renal cell carcinomas were treated with 15 Gy of stereotactic body radiation therapy and then removed by nephrectomy 4 weeks afterward. To follow tumor-enriched clonotypes, peripheral blood was collected serially from radiation-treated patients at baseline and again at 2 weeks and 4 weeks after SBRT. Every patient's renal cell carcinoma showed clear cell pathology. Genomic DNA for TCR sequencing was prepared using the QIAamp DNA Blood Mini Kit (Qiagen). Samples were included in the analyses only if all quality control checks were passed. V loses 3 bases, J loses 0 bases, and the germline ends lie 11 bases apart. Including the terminal cysteine and phenylalanine, the CDR3 comprises 14 residues. The entry retains the CDR3 DNA only, 42 bases that are in frame from base 1. Per the germline V gene (reference sequence), GTSNPN is the CDR1 and SVGIG is the CDR2.

This clone was observed a few times. Its recognized antigen is unknown. Base qualities are not at hand, and no much larger clone is one base apart. The chain is assembled from TRBV30 and TRBJ1-2, with the D gene not confidently named. Material: blood, obtained from a patient whose treatment included radiotherapy and nephrectomy. This TCR derives from a man in his fifties or sixties with renal cell carcinoma. The CDR3 reads as follows: CAWRKRVTNYGYTF. The DNA is as follows: TGTGCCTGGAGGAAAAGGGTGACTAACTATGGCTACACCTTC.